These T cell receptor beta chains were read from a single sample in a study of vaccination effects on CD4 cells after COVID-19. Their cognate antigens are unknown. Measured with immunoSEQ multiplex PCR; TCRdb has only the in-frame clones, and not every one. The sample lists about 43,000 clones, around 77% occurring once. The sample here was CD4+ T cells from PBMCs cultured with SARS-CoV-2 spike peptides, taken before COVID-19 vaccination. The receptors here all came from a human donor who received a COVID-19 vaccine. Both conserved end residues are part of each CDR3. D genes are given only for firm matches. Clone size is shown for a subset of rows, as once, few, many or a class of expanded clone.

V	D	J	size	DNA	CDR3
TRBV6-6	-	TRBJ1-1	-	TGTGCCAGCAGTTACTCGACTTCGAACACTGAAGCTTTCTTT	CASSYSTSNTEAFF
TRBV7-9	-	TRBJ1-2	-	TGTGCCAGCAGCTTAGGCTCGGCAGACCTCTATGGCTACACCTTC	CASSLGSADLYGYTF
TRBV27	-	TRBJ2-3	-	TGTGCCAGCAGTGCCGGGTCCGATACGCAGTATTTT	CASSAGSDTQYF
TRBV27	-	TRBJ1-5	once	TGTGCCAGCAGTCAGGACGGAGGCAATCAGCCCCAGCATTTT	CASSQDGGNQPQHF
TRBV19	TRBD1	TRBJ1-3	-	TGTGCCAGTTCGGACAGGCTCGGAAACACCATATATTTT	CASSDRLGNTIYF
TRBV20-1	-	TRBJ1-1	-	TGCAGTGCTAGTCCCACGACGGGGACTGAAGCTTTCTTT	CSASPTTGTEAFF
TRBV5-5	-	TRBJ1-4	-	TGTGCCAGCAGCTTGGTACACGAAAAACTGTTTTTT	CASSLVHEKLFF
TRBV18	TRBD1	TRBJ1-1	-	TGTGCCAGCTCACGCGACAGGGGCACTGAAGCTTTCTTT	CASSRDRGTEAFF
TRBV19	-	TRBJ1-4	-	TGTGCCAGTAGTATAAGTGACGTTGAGGAAAAACTGTTTTTT	CASSISDVEEKLFF
TRBV28	TRBD2	TRBJ2-2	-	TGTGCCAGCAGTATCGTGGGGGGGTCGGGCACCGGGGAGCTGTTTTTT	CASSIVGGSGTGELFF
TRBV10-3	-	TRBJ2-5	-	TGTGCCATCAGTGGGGGGGGACAGCGCCAAGAGACCCAGTACTTC	CAISGGGQRQETQYF
TRBV19	-	TRBJ1-5	few	TGTGCCAGTAGTATGATGATTGGGGGGTACCAGCCCCAGCATTTT	CASSMMIGGYQPQHF
TRBV5-4	-	TRBJ1-5	-	TGTGCCAGCAGTTCGGGGGGCCCTTGGAGCAATCAGCCCCAGCATTTT	CASSSGGPWSNQPQHF
TRBV28	-	TRBJ2-1	once	TGTGCCAGCAGCTGGAGACAGACCGTCGGCTACAATGAGCAGTTCTTC	CASSWRQTVGYNEQFF
TRBV5-1	-	TRBJ2-4	-	TGCGCCAGCAGCTTGGCCGGGACTCTCCAAAACATTCAGTACTTC	CASSLAGTLQNIQYF
TRBV7-2	-	TRBJ1-5	-	TGTGCCAGCAGCTTAGCGTTCGGATTCTATAGCAATCAGCCCCAGCATTTT	CASSLAFGFYSNQPQHF
TRBV3-1/TRBV3-2	TRBD1	TRBJ1-3	-	TGTGCCAGCAGCCAACAGGGGGCCGGAAACACCATATATTTT	CASSQQGAGNTIYF
TRBV6-5	TRBD1	TRBJ2-2	-	TGTGCCAGCAGCCAACAGGGGGGCACCGGGGAGCTGTTTTTT	CASSQQGGTGELFF
TRBV15	-	TRBJ1-2	-	TGTGCCACCAGCAGAGATCATATGAAGGGGGACTTC	CATSRDHMKGDF
TRBV12-5	TRBD1	TRBJ2-1	few	TGTGCTAGTGGTTTGCCTCCCGGACAGGGCGGGAATGAGCAGTTCTTC	CASGLPPGQGGNEQFF
TRBV28	-	TRBJ1-3	-	TGTGCCAGCAGTACCCAGGACCGGAGCTCTGGAAACACCATATATTTT	CASSTQDRSSGNTIYF
TRBV4-1	-	TRBJ1-4	-	TGCGCCAGCAGCCAAGAATACGAGGGTAGAAAACTGTTTTTT	CASSQEYEGRKLFF
TRBV2	-	TRBJ2-2	-	TGTGCCAGCAGCGAGAGACACGCCTCCGGGGAGCTGTTTTTT	CASSERHASGELFF
TRBV2	-	TRBJ2-2	large	TGTGCCAGCAGAAGGGGGAGAAACACCGGGGAGCTGTTTTTT	CASRRGRNTGELFF
TRBV6-2/TRBV6-3	-	TRBJ2-2	few	TGTGCCAGCAGTTACTTCATGACAGCTTCGAACACCGGGGAGCTGTTTTTT	CASSYFMTASNTGELFF
TRBV24-1	-	TRBJ1-5	-	TGTGCCACCAGTGAAACAGGGACGGGGAATCAGCCCCAGCATTTT	CATSETGTGNQPQHF